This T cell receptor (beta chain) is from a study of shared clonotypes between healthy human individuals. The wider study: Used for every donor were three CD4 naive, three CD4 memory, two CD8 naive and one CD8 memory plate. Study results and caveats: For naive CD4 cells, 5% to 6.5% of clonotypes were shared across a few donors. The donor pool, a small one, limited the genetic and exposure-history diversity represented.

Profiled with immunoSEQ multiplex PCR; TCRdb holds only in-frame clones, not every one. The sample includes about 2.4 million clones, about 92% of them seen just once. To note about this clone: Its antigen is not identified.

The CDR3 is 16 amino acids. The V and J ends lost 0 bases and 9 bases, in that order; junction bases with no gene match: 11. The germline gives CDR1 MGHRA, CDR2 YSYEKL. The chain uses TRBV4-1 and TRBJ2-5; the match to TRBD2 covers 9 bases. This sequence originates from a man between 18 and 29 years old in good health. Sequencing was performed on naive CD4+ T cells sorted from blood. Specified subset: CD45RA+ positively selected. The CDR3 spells CASSQDPSGTYRAQYF. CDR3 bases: TGCGCCAGCAGCCAAGATCCTAGCGGGACCTACAGGGCCCAGTACTTC.